Below are 30 T cell receptor beta chains sequenced from a single sample in a study of blood T cell repertoires in COVID-19. The protocol was immunoSEQ multiplex PCR, while the TCRdb copy is restricted to in-frame clones and leaves out a portion. The table includes roughly 67,000 clones, about 83% detected once. The sequencing sample was made of peripheral blood. These receptors were collected from a human donor in a cohort sampled during active COVID-19.

The gene calls are TRBV7-2 and TRBJ2-1; 7 positions agree with TRBD2. The V and J ends lost 4 bases and 6 bases, in that order; junction bases with no gene match: 9. Germline V CDR1 and CDR2: SGHTA, FQGNSA. CDR3 length: 15 amino acids. The CDR3: CASSSRRRTSNEQFF. The CDR3 DNA follows: TGTGCCAGCAGCTCAAGGCGGCGGACTAGCAATGAGCAGTTCTTC.

This clone was observed a single time. The J gene is TRBJ2-2, the V gene TRBV6-2 or TRBV6-3; 10 bases fit TRBD1. This CDR3 contains 15 residues. In germline, CDR1 is MNHEY, CDR2 SVGEGT. V trimming: 5 bases; J trimming: 5 bases; junction bases outside the gene matches: 5. CDR3 sequence: CASSQGTGATGELFF. The CDR3 bases are TGTGCCAGCAGTCAGGGGACAGGGGCTACCGGGGAGCTGTTTTTT.

The rearrangement links TRBV18 to TRBJ2-3; D perhaps matches TRBD2 (6 bases). With 3 bases removed from V and 4 bases from J, the gap between germline ends came to 17 bases. Per germline, CDR1 KGHSH and CDR2 LQKENI. This CDR3 contains 16 residues. The CDR3 coding sequence is TGTGCCAGCTCACCGGGACTTGGTTCAGTCGCAGATACGCAGTATTTT. Amino acid sequence: CASSPGLGSVADTQYF.

In its sample, this clone is medium-sized. This chain joins TRBV7-9 and TRBJ2-7, with D possibly TRBD2 on 5 matching bases. CDR3 length: 17 amino acids. V gave up 5 bases and J gave up 0 bases, with 20 bases separating them. Germline V lookup: CDR1 SEHNR, CDR2 FQNEAQ (reference sequence). The CDR3 loop reads CASSPSRGGYGSYEQYF. The CDR3, as DNA: TGTGCCAGCAGCCCTAGTCGCGGAGGCTATGGCTCCTACGAGCAGTACTTC.

CDR3 protein: CASNRGRANTGELFF. The DNA for the CDR3 is TGTGCCAGCAATCGCGGCAGGGCTAACACCGGGGAGCTGTTTTTT. The V call is TRBV2, the J call TRBJ2-2, with D perhaps matching TRBD1 (5 bases). Trimming stripped 7 bases from V and 2 bases from J, with 14 bases between. The germline gives CDR1 SNHLY, CDR2 FYNNEI. There are 15 residues in the CDR3.

The gene calls are TRBV10-3 and TRBJ2-5; a possible D gene is TRBD2 (5 bases). This CDR3 comprises 14 residues. V gave up 4 bases and J gave up 1 base, with 10 bases separating them. Germline loops: CDR1 ENHRY, CDR2 SYGVKD. The CDR3 protein is CAISAGSGQETQYF. In DNA form, the CDR3 reads TGTGCCATCAGTGCGGGGTCAGGCCAAGAGACCCAGTACTTC.

The chain combines TRBV5-1 with TRBJ2-2, with 7 bases that match TRBD1. The CDR3 totals 15 residues. J gave up 0 bases and V 4 bases, and 3 bases lay outside the gene matches. Germline V gene data show CDR1 as SGHRS and CDR2 as YFSETQ. The CDR3 nucleotides read TGCGCCAGCAGCAATACAGGGGCGAACACCGGGGAGCTGTTTTTT. It specifies CASSNTGANTGELFF.

The rearrangement joins TRBV28 to TRBJ1-2; D possibly corresponds to TRBD1 (5 bases). V lost 3 bases, J lost 2 bases, and 13 bases lay in between. Looked up from germline, CDR1 is MDHEN and CDR2 is SYDVKM. The CDR3 contains 15 residues. The CDR3 here is CASSLLGAGNYGYTF. The DNA of the CDR3 is TGTGCCAGCAGTTTGTTAGGGGCCGGCAACTATGGCTACACCTTC.

The chain is built from TRBV4-1 and TRBJ2-3; 12 bases line up with TRBD2. Germline V CDR1 and CDR2: MGHRA, YSYEKL. The CDR3 is made up of 18 amino acids. V lost 0 bases to trimming and J lost 6 bases; unmatched junction nucleotides: 10. CDR3 nucleotide sequence: TGCGCCAGCAGCCAAGATTCTTATACTAGCGGGAGGCACGATACGCAGTATTTT. Translated: CASSQDSYTSGRHDTQYF.

This chain uses TRBV19 with TRBJ2-3; TRBD2 agrees at 8 bases. The CDR3 is 13 residues long. CDR1 and CDR2 (germline): LNHDA, SQIVND (reference sequence). V trimming: 8 bases; J trimming: 1 base; junction bases outside the gene matches: 2. The DNA for the CDR3 is TGTGCCAGTTCGACTAGCGGCACAGATACGCAGTATTTT. It specifies CASSTSGTDTQYF. The whole variable domain, filled in from reference TRBV19 and TRBJ2-3, reads DGGITQSPKYLFRKEGQNVTLSCEQNLNHDAMYWYRQDPGQGLRLIYYSQIVNDFQKGDIAEGYSVSREKKESFPLTVTSAQKNPTAFYLCASSTSGTDTQYFGPGTRLTVL.

The chain has TRBV28 and TRBJ2-2, with D unclear. CDR1 is MDHEN, CDR2 SYDVKM, per germline. The CDR3 is 13 residues long. Trimming shortened V by 5 bases and J by 4 bases, and 8 bases separated the two germline ends. As DNA, the CDR3 is TGTGCCAGCAGTCTATACATCACCGGGGAGCTGTTTTTT. It codes for CASSLYITGELFF.

The chain has TRBV2 and TRBJ2-1; 9 nucleotides line up with TRBD2. Germline assignment: CDR1 SNHLY and CDR2 FYNNEI. The CDR3 runs to 14 residues. V was pared by 3 bases and J by 7 bases, with 4 bases of the junction left unmatched. This CDR3 is CASSEGLAMNEQFF. In nucleotides, the CDR3 is TGTGCCAGCAGTGAGGGACTAGCTATGAATGAGCAGTTCTTC.

The rearrangement links TRBV28 to TRBJ1-2; D not resolved. Trimming removed 6 bases from V and 5 bases from J, with 10 bases in between. Germline CDR1 MDHEN, CDR2 SYDVKM. The CDR3 totals 12 residues. As DNA, the CDR3 is TGTGCCAGCAGCGCCGGGTTTTATGGCTACACCTTC. It yields the protein CASSAGFYGYTF.

This chain links TRBV30 with TRBJ2-7; D is ambiguous. V lost 2 bases, J lost 2 bases, and 4 bases lay in between. Germline-derived CDR1 and CDR2 are GTSNPN and SVGIG (reference sequence). The CDR3 sequence is 11 residues long. The CDR3 nucleotides are TGTGCCTGGAGTTCCGCCTACGAGCAGTACTTC. Residues: CAWSSAYEQYF. Drawing the rest from reference TRBV30 and TRBJ2-7, the complete variable domain is SQTIHQWPATLVQPVGSPLSLECTVEGTSNPNLYWYRQAAGRGLQLLFYSVGIGQISSEVPQNLSASRPQDRQFILSSKKLLLSDSGFYLCAWSSAYEQYFGPGTRLTVT.

The chain recombines TRBV4-3 with TRBJ2-1, with TRBD2 matching 8 bases. Germline CDR1 and CDR2: LGHNA and YSLEER. The CDR3 is 14 residues long. Trimming cost V 0 bases and J 7 bases; bases outside gene matches: 2. The CDR3: CASSQDTSGNEQFF. In DNA form, the CDR3 reads TGCGCCAGCAGCCAAGACACTAGCGGAAATGAGCAGTTCTTC.

V and J are TRBV7-9 and TRBJ2-3, with D possibly matching TRBD2 (6 bases). The V and J ends lost 2 bases and 0 bases respectively, with 15 bases between them. Germline loops: CDR1 SEHNR, CDR2 FQNEAQ (reference sequence). CDR3 length: 17 amino acids. CDR3: CASSLTPGTGSTDTQYF. The CDR3 coding sequence is TGTGCCAGCAGCTTAACCCCCGGGACTGGGAGCACAGATACGCAGTATTTT.

The V call is TRBV5-6, the J call TRBJ2-5; 7 bases are a match to TRBD2. Germline trimming cut 4 bases from V and 2 bases from J; bases unmatched to any gene: 11. The germline V gene has CDR1 SGHDT and CDR2 YYEEEE. The CDR3 covers 16 residues. CDR3 in amino acids: CASSTKSGDPQETQYF. In nucleotides, the CDR3 is TGTGCCAGCAGCACCAAGAGCGGGGATCCGCAAGAGACCCAGTACTTC.

This rearrangement joins TRBV7-2 to TRBJ1-6, with D maybe TRBD1 (5 bases). Germline V gives CDR1 SGHTA, CDR2 FQGNSA. V lost 5 bases, J lost 10 bases, and 18 bases lay in between. The CDR3 is made up of 15 amino acids. In nucleotides, the CDR3 is TGTGCCAGCAGCCTCCCTCGCTTGCAGGGCTCACCCCTCCACTTT. Its protein product is CASSLPRLQGSPLHF.

The chain is built from TRBV10-3 and TRBJ2-5; D possibly corresponds to TRBD2 (6 bases). The CDR3 length is 15 residues. The germline CDR1 and CDR2 sequences are ENHRY and SYGVKD. Trimming left V 0 bases short and J 5 bases short, with 13 bases between. CDR3 nucleotide sequence: TGTGCCATCAGTGAGTCCGGGGGACTCACGGAGACCCAGTACTTC. Encoded protein: CAISESGGLTETQYF.

The chain recombines TRBV7-2 with TRBJ1-1, with D possibly being TRBD1 (5 bases). The CDR3 has 14 amino acids. Germline loops: CDR1 SGHTA, CDR2 FQGNSA. The V gene lost 0 bases and the J gene lost 2 bases, with 7 bases spanning the gap. The CDR3 bases are TGTGCCAGCAGCTTAGCAAGGGGAAACACTGAAGCTTTCTTT. Protein: CASSLARGNTEAFF. Full variable domain (outside the CDR3, taken from reference TRBV7-2 and TRBJ1-1): GAGVSQSPSNKVTEKGKDVELRCDPISGHTALYWYRQSLGQGLEFLIYFQGNSAPDKSGLPSDRFSAERTGGSVSTLTIQRTQQEDSAVYLCASSLARGNTEAFFGQGTRLTVV.

V and J are TRBV10-2 and TRBJ1-1, with 9 bases lining up with TRBD1. CDR1 and CDR2 (germline): WSHSY, SAAADI. The CDR3 has 15 residues. Trimming took 5 bases from V and 1 from J; bases not matched to a gene: 5. The CDR3 sequence: CASSNTGQGNTEAFF. Written as DNA, the CDR3 is TGCGCCAGCAGTAATACGGGACAGGGGAACACTGAAGCTTTCTTT.

A note on this clone: Other DNA sequences in this specimen translate into the identical CDR3. The chain joins TRBV5-4 to TRBJ2-3; TRBD2 might be the D (6 bases). Germline CDR1 and CDR2: SGHNT and YYREEE (reference sequence). The CDR3 runs 15 residues. V lost 0 bases and J lost 1, with 9 bases in between. The CDR3 bases are TGTGCCAGCAGCTTGGCCGGCGGGGGCACAGATACGCAGTATTTT. Protein sequence: CASSLAGGGTDTQYF.

With respect to this clone: The junction differs from germline at one of its ends, possibly a read error. The chain recombines TRBV7-9 with TRBJ2-7; 10 positions match TRBD1. The V gene's germline CDR1 is SEHNR and CDR2 FQNEAQ (reference sequence). The CDR3 sequence is 12 residues long. The CDR3 DNA is TGTGCCAGCAGCTCGGGACAGGGGAGGGCGTGGTTC. Amino acids: CASSSGQGRAWF. The variable domain in full, with the rest retrieved from reference TRBV7-9 and TRBJ2-7, is DTGVSQNPRHKITKRGQNVTFRCDPISEHNRLYWYRQTLGQGPEFLTYFQNEAQLEKSRLLSDRFSAERPKGSFSTLEIQRTEQGDSAMYLCASSSGQGRAWFGPGTRLTVT.

In this sample, this clone turned up once. J is TRBJ2-1 and V is TRBV2; a possible D gene is TRBD1 (6 bases). CDR1 SNHLY and CDR2 FYNNEI come from the germline V gene. The germline V and J ends were trimmed by 4 bases and 3 bases, with 13 bases remaining between them. This CDR3 region has 15 residues. The CDR3, as DNA: TGTGCCAGCAGTGCCCCCGGGACAAACTACAATGAGCAGTTCTTC. It specifies CASSAPGTNYNEQFF.

CDR3 nucleotides: TGTGCCAGCAGTAGCAGTGGGGGGTGGCAGCCCCAGCATTTT. Its translation is CASSSSGGWQPQHF. The rearrangement joins TRBV2 to TRBJ1-5, with TRBD1 as a possible D gene (5 bases). CDR3 length: 14 amino acids. The V end lost 5 bases, the J end lost 7 bases, and 15 bases lay between the germline ends. From germline, CDR1 is SNHLY and CDR2 FYNNEI.

The chain combines TRBV7-9 with TRBJ2-2; D unclear. The germline V and J ends were trimmed by 9 bases and 0 bases, with 11 bases remaining between them. This CDR3 is 14 amino acids long. The V gene's germline CDR1 is SEHNR and CDR2 FQNEAQ (reference sequence). CDR3 DNA sequence: TGTGCCAGGCAAGAGACACCGAACACCGGGGAGCTGTTTTTT. Translation: CARQETPNTGELFF.

This chain joins TRBV7-9 and TRBJ2-1; 9 bases line up with TRBD2. Germline CDR1 SEHNR, CDR2 FQNEAQ (reference sequence). There are 14 residues in the CDR3. Trimming took 4 bases from V and 8 from J; bases not matched to a gene: 6. CDR3 DNA: TGTGCCAGCAGCTGGGCGGGGGGGTCGTATGAGCAGTTCTTC. The encoded protein is CASSWAGGSYEQFF.

This clone was seen a handful of times. The J gene is TRBJ1-5, the V gene TRBV7-9; 7 nucleotides line up with TRBD1. This CDR3 is 14 amino acids long. Trimming took 3 bases from V and 2 from J; bases not matched to a gene: 1. Germline values: CDR1 SEHNR, CDR2 FQNEAQ (reference sequence). The CDR3 sequence is CASSFTGGNQPQHF. As DNA, the CDR3 is TGTGCCAGCAGCTTCACAGGGGGCAATCAGCCCCAGCATTTT.

The chain links TRBV5-4 to TRBJ1-6; D is perhaps TRBD1 (6 bases). CDR3 length equals 15 residues. The germline CDR1 and CDR2 sequences are SGHNT and YYREEE (reference sequence). The V end lost 2 bases, the J end lost 8 bases, and 14 bases lay between the germline ends. The CDR3 DNA reads TGTGCCAGCAGCTTAATCGGCAGGGGTGATTCACCCCTCCACTTT. It is translated as CASSLIGRGDSPLHF.

The sample holds one count of this clone. This chain's CDR3 is CASSSGTSGGAGEQFF. CDR3 sequence (DNA): TGTGCCAGCAGCTCCGGGACTAGCGGGGGGGCCGGTGAGCAGTTCTTC. V and J are TRBV5-4 and TRBJ2-1; the match to TRBD2 covers 16 bases. This CDR3 comprises 16 residues. Germline loops: CDR1 SGHNT, CDR2 YYREEE (reference sequence). Trimming at V came to 3 bases and at J to 9 bases, leaving 6 bases not matched to a gene. Variable domain in full (rest from reference TRBV5-4 and TRBJ2-1): ETGVTQSPTHLIKTRGQQVTLRCSSQSGHNTVSWYQQALGQGPQFIFQYYREEENGRGNFPPRFSGLQFPNYSSELNVNALELDDSALYLCASSSGTSGGAGEQFFGPGTRLTVL.